This TCR beta chain emerged from a study of cytomegalovirus exposure and HLA in healthy donors. Turning to this clone: What it recognizes is unknown.

PCR used 60 Vbeta primers and 13 Jbeta primers. The table came from immunoSEQ multiplex PCR; TCRdb's copy has only in-frame clones and leaves some out. Its listing shows about 170,000 clones. This CDR3 spans 15 amino acids. The V and J ends lost 1 base and 2 bases respectively, with 7 bases between them. Germline loops: CDR1 SGHRS, CDR2 YFSETQ. General study findings and limits: Analysis was carried out at a later point, and it linked a missense DCLRE1C variant to TCR beta V- and J-gene trimming. Most sequenced TCRs were rare (though some public TCRs occurred in many donors).

This clonotype was obtained from an older woman in good health and CMV-seronegative. V is TRBV5-1 and J is TRBJ2-6; D perhaps matches TRBD2 (5 bases). The sample consisted of PBMCs. The CDR3 protein is CASSLSGTGANVLTF. CDR3 nucleotides: TGCGCCAGCAGCTTGTCGGGGACTGGGGCCAACGTCCTGACTTTC.